This T cell receptor beta chain was identified in a study of T cells in Graves' hyperthyroidism and ophthalmopathy. Amplification yielded TCR beta CDR3 regions, with RNA transcripts as the source. During a first-round RT-PCR of the TCR CDR3, the HTBI primer set was used. Using its own MiXCR run on the multiplex PCR reads, TCRdb lists one record per CDR3 protein. The sample holds approximately 700,000 distinct CDR3 sequences, about 45% seen once. General observations from the study: Ophthalmopathy, which appeared later, was predicted by the model a median approximately 6.7 months before onset.

About this clonotype itself: Its antigen is unidentified.

The CDR3 has 19 amino acids. The trim removed 6 bases at V and 3 bases at J, leaving 14 bases unmatched. Looked up from germline, CDR1 is SEHNR and CDR2 is FQNEAQ (reference sequence). The study excluded patients with uncontrolled infection, other autoimmune disease, pregnancy or lactation. On the basis of clinical symptoms, serum thyroxine and TRAb, thyroid ultrasound and orbital computed tomography, diagnoses were made. This chain links TRBV7-9 with TRBJ2-7; 16 positions match TRBD2. The sequenced sample consisted of peripheral blood or thyroid tissue (not recorded which). This TCR was sampled from an adult man with Graves' disease, either hyperthyroidism or ophthalmopathy (not recorded which). The CDR3: CASSLWLGTSGGAGYEQYF. The CDR3 nucleotides are TGTGCCAGCAGTCTATGGCTCGGGACTAGCGGGGGGGCGGGCTACGAGCAGTACTTC.